Here is one T cell receptor (beta chain) with its context. The sample originates from a study of blood T cell repertoires in COVID-19. Turning to the study itself: PBMCs, B-cell-depleted T cells, or T cells were the source of the cDNA or gDNA that made up the material.

In the original analysis: Counts of nucleated cells, estimated from reference gene primer amplification, were obtained. Generated by immunoSEQ multiplex PCR, the TCRdb table keeps only in-frame clones and is missing some. That table supplies the V and J calls and clone size; D and trimming were determined from the DNA. The sample consists of about 230,000 clones, about 79% of them appearing once. CDR1 and CDR2 (germline): SGHTA, FQGNSA. Trimming pared 5 bases from V and 7 bases from J, leaving 18 bases between. The CDR3 consists of 15 residues. The specimen sequenced was peripheral blood. The rearrangement joins TRBV7-2 to TRBJ1-5; D possibly corresponds to TRBD1 (6 bases). The clonotype was recovered from a man in his forties or fifties who had recovered from COVID-19. In DNA form, the CDR3 reads TGTGCCAGCAGCCCAAGGGGGGGGCGCGTCCAGCCCCAGCATTTT. Its protein is CASSPRGGRVQPQHF.